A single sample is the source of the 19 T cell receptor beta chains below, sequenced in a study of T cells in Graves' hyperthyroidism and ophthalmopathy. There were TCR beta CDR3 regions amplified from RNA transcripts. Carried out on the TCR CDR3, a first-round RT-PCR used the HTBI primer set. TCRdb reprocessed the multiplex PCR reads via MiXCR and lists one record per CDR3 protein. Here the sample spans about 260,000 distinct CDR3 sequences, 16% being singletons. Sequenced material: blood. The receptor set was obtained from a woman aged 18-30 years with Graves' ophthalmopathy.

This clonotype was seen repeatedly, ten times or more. The DNA for the CDR3 is TGTGCCAGCCGACAGGGGGCGAGATCAGGCAATCAGCCCCAGCATTTT. As protein: CASRQGARSGNQPQHF. The chain employs TRBV19 and TRBJ1-5; 10 nucleotides match TRBD1. This CDR3 has 16 amino acids. Looked up from germline, CDR1 is LNHDA and CDR2 is SQIVND (reference sequence). V dropped 9 bases and J dropped 2; count of bases not matched to a gene: 10.

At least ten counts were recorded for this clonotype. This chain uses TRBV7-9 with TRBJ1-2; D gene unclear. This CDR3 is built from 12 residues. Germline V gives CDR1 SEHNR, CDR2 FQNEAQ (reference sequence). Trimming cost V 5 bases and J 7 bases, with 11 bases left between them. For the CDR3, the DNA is TGTGCCAGCAGCCGCACAGAGGGTGGCTACACCTTC. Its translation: CASSRTEGGYTF.

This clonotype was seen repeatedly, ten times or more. CDR3 sequence: CASSLWDRGLYGYTF. The CDR3 coding sequence is TGTGCCAGCAGCTTGTGGGACAGGGGGCTGTATGGCTACACCTTC. This sequence joins TRBV5-6 and TRBJ1-2, with 12 bases identical to TRBD1. CDR1 and CDR2 (germline): SGHDT, YYEEEE. The trim removed 1 base at V and 5 bases at J, leaving 3 bases unmatched. The CDR3 has 15 amino acids.

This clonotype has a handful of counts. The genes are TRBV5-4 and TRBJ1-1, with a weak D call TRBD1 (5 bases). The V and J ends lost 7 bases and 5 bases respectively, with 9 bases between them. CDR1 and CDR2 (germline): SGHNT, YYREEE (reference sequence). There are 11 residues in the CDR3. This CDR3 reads CASVEGTEAFF. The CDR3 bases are TGTGCCAGCGTTGAGGGGACTGAAGCTTTCTTT.

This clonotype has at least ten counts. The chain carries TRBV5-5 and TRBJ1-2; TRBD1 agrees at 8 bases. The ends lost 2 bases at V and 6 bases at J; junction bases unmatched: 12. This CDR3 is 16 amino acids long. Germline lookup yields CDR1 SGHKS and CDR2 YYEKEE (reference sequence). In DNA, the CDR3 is TGTGCCAGCAGCTTTGCCCCCTCGACAGGGGAGGATGGCTACACCTTC. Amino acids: CASSFAPSTGEDGYTF.

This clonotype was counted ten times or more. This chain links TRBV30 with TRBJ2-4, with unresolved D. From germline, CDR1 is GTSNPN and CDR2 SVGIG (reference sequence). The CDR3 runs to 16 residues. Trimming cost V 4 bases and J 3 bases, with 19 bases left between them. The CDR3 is CAWKPKGLLGKNIQYF. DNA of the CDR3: TGTGCCTGGAAACCTAAGGGCTTGTTAGGCAAAAACATTCAGTACTTC.

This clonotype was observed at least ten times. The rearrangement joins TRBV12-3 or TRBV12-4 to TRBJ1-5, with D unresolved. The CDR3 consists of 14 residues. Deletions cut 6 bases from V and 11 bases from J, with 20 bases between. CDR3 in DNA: TGTGCCAGCAGCCCCGGAAGAGCCTCACTGGCCCAGCATTTT. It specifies CASSPGRASLAQHF.

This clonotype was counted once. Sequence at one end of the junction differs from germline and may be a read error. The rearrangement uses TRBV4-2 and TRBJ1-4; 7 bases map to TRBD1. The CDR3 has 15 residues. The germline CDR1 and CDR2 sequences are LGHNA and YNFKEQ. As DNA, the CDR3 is TGTGGCAGCAGCCGTCGGGACAGCCAGGATGAAAAACTGTTTTTT. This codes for CGSSRRDSQDEKLFF.

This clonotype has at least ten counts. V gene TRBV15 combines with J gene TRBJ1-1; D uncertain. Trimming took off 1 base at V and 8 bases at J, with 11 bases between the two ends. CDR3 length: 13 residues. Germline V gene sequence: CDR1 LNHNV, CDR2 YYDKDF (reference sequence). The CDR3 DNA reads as TGTGCCACCAGCAGAGTTCCGGAAGCCGAAGCTTTCTTT. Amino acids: CATSRVPEAEAFF.

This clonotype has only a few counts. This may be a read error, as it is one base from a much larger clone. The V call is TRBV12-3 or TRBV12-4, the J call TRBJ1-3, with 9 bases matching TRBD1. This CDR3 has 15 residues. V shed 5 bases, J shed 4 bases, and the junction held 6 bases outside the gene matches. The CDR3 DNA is TGTGCCAGCAGTCCCCCAGGACAGGGGGGAAACACCATATATTTT. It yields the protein CASSPPGQGGNTIYF.

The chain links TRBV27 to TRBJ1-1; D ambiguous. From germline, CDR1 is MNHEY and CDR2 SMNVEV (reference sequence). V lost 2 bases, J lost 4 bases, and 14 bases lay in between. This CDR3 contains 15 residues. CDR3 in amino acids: CASSLLGVKGTEAFF. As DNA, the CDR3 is TGTGCCAGCAGTTTACTCGGGGTTAAGGGCACTGAAGCTTTCTTT.

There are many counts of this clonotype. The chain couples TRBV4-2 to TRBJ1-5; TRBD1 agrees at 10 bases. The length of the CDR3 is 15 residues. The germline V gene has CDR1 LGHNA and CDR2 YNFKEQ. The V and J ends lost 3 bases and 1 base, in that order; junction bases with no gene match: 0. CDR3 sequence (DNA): TGTGCCAGCAGCCAGGGACAGGGGAGCAATCAGCCCCAGCATTTT. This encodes CASSQGQGSNQPQHF.

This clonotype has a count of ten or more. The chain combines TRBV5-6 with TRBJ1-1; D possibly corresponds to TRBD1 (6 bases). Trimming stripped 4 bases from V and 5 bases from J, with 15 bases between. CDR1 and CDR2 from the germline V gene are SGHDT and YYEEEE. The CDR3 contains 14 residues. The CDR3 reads CASSLLQRGTEAFF. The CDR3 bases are TGTGCCAGCAGCCTCCTACAAAGGGGGACTGAAGCTTTCTTT.

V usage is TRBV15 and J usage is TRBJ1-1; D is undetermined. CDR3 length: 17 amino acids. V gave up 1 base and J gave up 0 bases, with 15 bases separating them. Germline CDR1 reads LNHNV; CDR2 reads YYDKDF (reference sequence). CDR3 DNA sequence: TGTGCCACCAGCAGAGTCCCGGGTGTAGGTATGAACACTGAAGCTTTCTTT. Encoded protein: CATSRVPGVGMNTEAFF.

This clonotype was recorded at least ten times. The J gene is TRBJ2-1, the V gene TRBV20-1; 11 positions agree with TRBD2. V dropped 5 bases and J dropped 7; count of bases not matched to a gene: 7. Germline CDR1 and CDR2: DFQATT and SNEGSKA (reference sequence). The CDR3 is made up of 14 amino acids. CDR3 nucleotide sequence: TGCAGTGCTTTGACTAGCGGGATATGGAATGAGCAGTTCTTC. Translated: CSALTSGIWNEQFF.

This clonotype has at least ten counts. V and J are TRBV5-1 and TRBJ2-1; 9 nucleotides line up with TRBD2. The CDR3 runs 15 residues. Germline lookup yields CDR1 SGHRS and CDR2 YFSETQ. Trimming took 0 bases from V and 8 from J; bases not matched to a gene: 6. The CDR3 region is CASSLVLAGNHEQFF. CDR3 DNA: TGCGCCAGCAGCTTGGTGCTAGCGGGGAATCATGAGCAGTTCTTC.

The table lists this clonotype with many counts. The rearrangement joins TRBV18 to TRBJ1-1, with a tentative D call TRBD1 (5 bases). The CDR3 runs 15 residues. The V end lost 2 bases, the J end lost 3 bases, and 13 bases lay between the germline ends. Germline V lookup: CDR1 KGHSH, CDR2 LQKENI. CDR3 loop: CASSPSSGGYTEAFF. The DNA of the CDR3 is TGTGCCAGCTCACCATCCTCCGGGGGGTACACTGAAGCTTTCTTT.

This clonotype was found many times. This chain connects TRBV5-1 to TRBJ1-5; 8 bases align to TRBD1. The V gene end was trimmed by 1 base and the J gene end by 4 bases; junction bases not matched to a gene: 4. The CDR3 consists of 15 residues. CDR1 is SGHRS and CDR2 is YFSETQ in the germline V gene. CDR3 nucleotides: TGCGCCAGCAGCTTGACCGGGACAGGTAATCAGCCCCAGCATTTT. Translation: CASSLTGTGNQPQHF.

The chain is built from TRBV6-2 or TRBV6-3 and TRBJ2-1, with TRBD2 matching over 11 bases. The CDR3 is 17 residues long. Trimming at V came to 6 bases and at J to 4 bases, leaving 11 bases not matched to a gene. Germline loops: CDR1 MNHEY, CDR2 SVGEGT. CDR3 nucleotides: TGTGCCAGCAGAGACCCCTTAGCGGGAGGGCGGTACAATGAGCAGTTCTTC. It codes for CASRDPLAGGRYNEQFF.